The source of this TCR beta chain is a study of cytomegalovirus exposure and HLA in healthy donors. General study results and limits: Most sequenced TCRs were rare (though some public TCRs occurred in many donors).

With regard to this clone: What it binds is unknown.

Clones were sequenced by immunoSEQ multiplex PCR, and TCRdb holds only the in-frame ones, with some missing. The table shows some 110,000 clones, with more than 85% occurring only once. The ends lost 6 bases at V and 6 bases at J; junction bases unmatched: 7. The germline V gene has CDR1 MDHEN and CDR2 SYDVKM. This CDR3 has 13 residues. Sequenced: PBMCs. The V and J genes are TRBV28 and TRBJ2-7; 8 bases line up with TRBD1. The TCR sequence derives from a man between 18 and 29 years old in good health and CMV-seropositive. In nucleotides, the CDR3 is TGTGCCAGCAGAACCGGGACAGGCATCGAGCAGTACTTC. Protein: CASRTGTGIEQYF.